The rows below give T cell receptor beta chains drawn from one sample of a study of control samples from healthy donors and cancer patients. TCRdb keeps only in-frame clones here, not all; method: immunoSEQ multiplex PCR. The sample gives approximately 150,000 clones, about 91% of which show up once; over 1.5% is in the top ten. Sample: blood. These receptors came from a man aged 18 to 35 in good health. Both conserved end residues are trimmed from each CDR3.

v_gene: TRBV30; j_gene: TRBJ1-5; CDR3aa: AWRATGGGGNQPQH
v_gene: TRBV29-1; j_gene: TRBJ1-4; CDR3aa: SVEEGGGGTNEKLF
v_gene: TRBV14; j_gene: TRBJ1-1; CDR3aa: ASSQDFVNTEAF
v_gene: TRBV28; j_gene: TRBJ2-7; CDR3aa: ASSFMGQGYHEQY
v_gene: TRBV15; j_gene: TRBJ2-1; CDR3aa: ATSPGGSYNEQF
v_gene: TRBV4-3; j_gene: TRBJ1-6; CDR3aa: ASSQVDRGTSPLH
v_gene: TRBV14; j_gene: TRBJ2-7; CDR3aa: ASSLRDSYEQY
v_gene: TRBV5-6; j_gene: TRBJ2-4; CDR3aa: ASSAPPDGRIKNIQY
v_gene: TRBV27; j_gene: TRBJ1-2; CDR3aa: ASSLVRGYGYT
v_gene: TRBV14; j_gene: TRBJ2-3; CDR3aa: ASSQGLAGGTDTQY
v_gene: TRBV6-1; j_gene: TRBJ2-6; CDR3aa: ASSDWGSPSGANVLT
v_gene: TRBV4-3; j_gene: TRBJ1-2; CDR3aa: ASSQGEGWANPYGYT
v_gene: TRBV5-5; j_gene: TRBJ1-2; CDR3aa: ASSLSGLANYGYT
v_gene: TRBV11-3; j_gene: TRBJ2-1; CDR3aa: ASSLGVGDNEQF
v_gene: TRBV7-2; j_gene: TRBJ1-1; CDR3aa: ASSLLGGNTEAF
v_gene: TRBV12-3/TRBV12-4; j_gene: TRBJ1-1; CDR3aa: ASSLGEGTEAF
v_gene: TRBV10-3; j_gene: TRBJ1-1; CDR3aa: AISDSSGNTEAF
v_gene: TRBV7-9; j_gene: TRBJ1-1; CDR3aa: ASSSPRSEAF
v_gene: TRBV5-1; j_gene: TRBJ2-7; CDR3aa: ASSSGGAYEQY
v_gene: TRBV5-4; j_gene: TRBJ1-1; CDR3aa: ASSPDVNREAF
v_gene: TRBV5-4; j_gene: TRBJ1-1; CDR3aa: ASSLPDRGGNTEAF
v_gene: TRBV7-9; j_gene: TRBJ2-7; CDR3aa: ASSRDRAYEQY
v_gene: TRBV19; j_gene: TRBJ2-2; CDR3aa: ASSTGYGTGELF
v_gene: TRBV5-4; j_gene: TRBJ2-3; CDR3aa: ASSLHSAGGLGDTQY
v_gene: TRBV4-3; j_gene: TRBJ1-5; CDR3aa: ASSQDLGDPLSNQPQH
v_gene: TRBV28; j_gene: TRBJ2-1; CDR3aa: ASSLLYEQF
v_gene: TRBV7-2; j_gene: TRBJ2-7; CDR3aa: ASSLEAGTPYGQY
v_gene: TRBV28; j_gene: TRBJ2-7; CDR3aa: ASSSKYREREQY
v_gene: TRBV29-1; j_gene: TRBJ2-2; CDR3aa: SGGEKSGGAPGELF
v_gene: TRBV19; j_gene: TRBJ1-2; CDR3aa: ASSINIKDWGQA
v_gene: TRBV6-2/TRBV6-3; j_gene: TRBJ1-5; CDR3aa: ASSLWAEPQH
v_gene: TRBV15; j_gene: TRBJ1-1; CDR3aa: ATSRGQGATEAF
v_gene: TRBV27; j_gene: TRBJ2-3; CDR3aa: ASSPLAGGSPDTQY
v_gene: TRBV2; j_gene: TRBJ2-1; CDR3aa: ASYGGNEQF
v_gene: TRBV2; j_gene: TRBJ1-5; CDR3aa: ASSHRGHSQPQH
v_gene: TRBV24-1; j_gene: TRBJ2-5; CDR3aa: ATSDGTGGETQY
v_gene: TRBV4-1; j_gene: TRBJ2-1; CDR3aa: ASSQDGRGLSYNEQF
v_gene: TRBV5-4; j_gene: TRBJ2-7; CDR3aa: ASSPGQGDYEQY
v_gene: TRBV2; j_gene: TRBJ2-7; CDR3aa: ASTRATGSYEQY
v_gene: TRBV18; j_gene: TRBJ2-2; CDR3aa: ASSPLTGSGELF
v_gene: TRBV5-4; j_gene: TRBJ2-3; CDR3aa: ASSFPGLDLNAQY
v_gene: TRBV7-7; j_gene: TRBJ2-3; CDR3aa: ASALSDRSTDTQY
v_gene: TRBV5-1; j_gene: TRBJ2-2; CDR3aa: ASSLKLAGDHGELF